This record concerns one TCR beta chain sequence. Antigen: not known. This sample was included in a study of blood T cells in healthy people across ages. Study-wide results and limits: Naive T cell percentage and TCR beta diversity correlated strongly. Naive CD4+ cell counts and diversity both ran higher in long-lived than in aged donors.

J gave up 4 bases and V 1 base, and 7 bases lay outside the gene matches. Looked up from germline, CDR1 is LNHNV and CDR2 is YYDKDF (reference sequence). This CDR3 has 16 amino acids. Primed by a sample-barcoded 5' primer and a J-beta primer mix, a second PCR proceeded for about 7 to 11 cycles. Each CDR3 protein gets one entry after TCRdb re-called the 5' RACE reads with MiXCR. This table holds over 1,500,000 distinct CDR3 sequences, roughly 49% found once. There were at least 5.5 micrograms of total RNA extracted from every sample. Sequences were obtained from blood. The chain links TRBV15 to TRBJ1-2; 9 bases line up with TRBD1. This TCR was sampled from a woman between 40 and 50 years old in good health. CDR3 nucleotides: TGTGCCACCAGCAGAGGGGACAGGGACCGCATCTATGGCTACACCTTC. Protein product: CATSRGDRDRIYGYTF.